The rows below give T cell receptor beta chains drawn from one sample of a study of T cell responses to AZD1222 COVID-19 vaccine. Only in-frame clones appear in the TCRdb table, and some are missing; sequencing was by immunoSEQ multiplex PCR. The sample records roughly 120,000 clones, roughly 84% being singletons. The specimen was peripheral blood, collected 28 days after the second AZD1222 dose. The receptor source for this set is an adult who received the AZD1222 COVID-19 vaccine. CDR3s include the opening cysteine and the closing phenylalanine or tryptophan. The D gene is left open where the match is weak. Clone size is given for some rows only: seen once, a few or many times, or a class if the clone is expanded.

len,d_gene,v_gene,j_gene,abundance,CDR3aa,CDR3nt
14,NA,TRBV11-2,TRBJ2-7,NA,CASSLGRTNYEQYF,TGTGCCAGCAGCCTGGGACGGACTAATTACGAGCAGTACTTC
14,NA,TRBV27,TRBJ2-1,NA,CASSFSGGHNEQFF,TGTGCCAGCAGTTTTTCCGGGGGCCACAATGAGCAGTTCTTC
14,NA,TRBV7-9,TRBJ2-7,NA,CASSAPDRPNEQYF,TGTGCCAGCAGCGCCCCGGACAGACCCAACGAGCAGTACTTC
16,TRBD1,TRBV10-3,TRBJ1-1,NA,CAISELQGASNTEAFF,TGTGCCATCAGTGAGTTACAGGGGGCCTCTAACACTGAAGCTTTCTTT
14,NA,TRBV6-2/TRBV6-3,TRBJ2-6,many,CASSYSSGANVLTF,TGTGCCAGCAGTTACAGCTCTGGGGCCAACGTCCTGACTTTC
15,TRBD1,TRBV7-9,TRBJ1-1,once,CASSLEGTGVPEAFF,TGTGCCAGCAGCTTAGAGGGGACAGGGGTTCCTGAAGCTTTCTTT
19,NA,TRBV5-5,TRBJ1-6,once,CASSFTAGYSSSYNSPLHF,TGTGCCAGCAGCTTCACGGCAGGGTACTCCAGCTCCTATAATTCACCCCTCCACTTT
15,TRBD1,TRBV4-2,TRBJ1-4,NA,CASSQRDRGNEKLFF,TGTGCCAGCAGCCAAAGGGACAGGGGGAATGAAAAACTGTTTTTT
14,TRBD1,TRBV7-9,TRBJ1-1,NA,CASSRGDSPTEAFF,TGTGCCAGCTCTAGAGGGGACAGTCCCACTGAAGCTTTCTTT
14,NA,TRBV7-9,TRBJ1-4,NA,CASSLGGTNEKLFF,TGTGCCAGCAGCTTAGGCGGAACTAATGAAAAACTGTTTTTT
16,TRBD2,TRBV15,TRBJ2-1,NA,CATSIVLAGGRNEQFF,TGTGCCACCAGCATCGTACTAGCGGGAGGGCGAAATGAGCAGTTCTTC
16,TRBD2,TRBV10-3,TRBJ2-1,few,CAISESGTSGLNEQFF,TGTGCCATCAGTGAGTCTGGGACTAGCGGGCTCAATGAGCAGTTCTTC
15,TRBD1,TRBV28,TRBJ2-1,NA,CASRIGTGGKYEQFF,TGTGCCAGCAGAATCGGGACAGGGGGCAAGTATGAGCAGTTCTTC
15,TRBD1,TRBV19,TRBJ1-1,NA,CASSKTGAGDAEAFF,TGTGCCAGTAGTAAGACAGGGGCAGGGGATGCTGAAGCTTTCTTT
15,NA,TRBV5-1,TRBJ2-3,NA,CASRHYPGGTDTQYF,TGCGCCAGCAGACATTACCCTGGGGGTACAGATACGCAGTATTTT
17,NA,TRBV24-1,TRBJ2-2,NA,CATSDRTGFANTGELFF,TGTGCCACCAGTGATCGAACAGGGTTCGCGAACACCGGGGAGCTGTTTTTT
12,NA,TRBV24-1,TRBJ1-2,NA,CATSDPIYGYTF,TGTGCCACCAGTGATCCAATCTATGGCTACACCTTC
14,NA,TRBV2,TRBJ1-1,medium-sized,CASTLRVYDTEAFF,TGTGCCAGCACCCTGAGGGTGTATGACACTGAAGCTTTCTTT
13,NA,TRBV7-3,TRBJ1-6,NA,CASSLRDSSPLHF,TGTGCCAGCAGCTTAAGAGATTCGTCACCCCTCCACTTT
15,NA,TRBV4-3,TRBJ2-1,NA,CASSQDRGIYNEQFF,TGCGCCAGCAGCCAAGACAGGGGAATTTACAATGAGCAGTTCTTC
17,NA,TRBV7-9,TRBJ2-1,NA,CASSLGNFGGAFNEQFF,TGTGCCAGCAGCTTGGGAAACTTTGGGGGCGCATTCAATGAGCAGTTCTTC
10,NA,TRBV7-9,TRBJ1-1,NA,CASSRIEAFF,TGTGCCAGCAGCAGGATTGAAGCTTTCTTT
14,NA,TRBV28,TRBJ1-4,NA,CASSEVATNEKLFF,TGTGCCAGCAGTGAGGTAGCAACTAATGAAAAACTGTTTTTT
15,NA,TRBV29-1,TRBJ2-3,NA,CSVFAQDFRTDTQYF,TGCAGCGTTTTTGCGCAGGACTTCCGGACAGATACGCAGTATTTT
18,TRBD1,TRBV3-1/TRBV3-2,TRBJ1-5,NA,CASSQVPGQGGDDQPQHF,TGTGCCAGCAGCCAAGTCCCGGGACAGGGGGGAGACGATCAGCCCCAGCATTTT
13,TRBD1,TRBV28,TRBJ2-3,NA,CASSVQGVDTQYF,TGTGCCAGCAGTGTCCAGGGGGTAGATACGCAGTATTTT
11,TRBD1,TRBV20-1,TRBJ2-5,once,CSAPDRETQYF,TGCAGTGCACCGGACAGGGAGACCCAGTACTTC
13,NA,TRBV7-9,TRBJ2-7,NA,CASSSYLSYEQYF,TGTGCCAGCAGTTCCTACCTCTCCTACGAGCAGTACTTC
14,NA,TRBV6-2/TRBV6-3,TRBJ2-1,NA,CASSTRLGRNEQFF,TGTGCCAGCAGCACCCGACTAGGGCGGAATGAGCAGTTCTTC
13,NA,TRBV7-3,TRBJ2-1,NA,CASSSTGNNEQFF,TGTGCCAGCAGCTCGACAGGAAACAATGAGCAGTTCTTC
16,NA,TRBV10-1,TRBJ2-1,NA,CASSGAQGGTYNEQFF,TGCGCCAGCAGTGGGGCTCAGGGGGGGACCTACAATGAGCAGTTCTTC
16,TRBD1,TRBV2,TRBJ2-5,once,CASSEGTGGPPQTQYF,TGTGCCAGCAGTGAGGGGACAGGGGGCCCCCCGCAGACCCAGTACTTC
15,TRBD1,TRBV18,TRBJ1-5,NA,CASSPGTGSNQPQHF,TGTGCCAGCTCACCCGGGACAGGGAGCAATCAGCCCCAGCATTTT
14,TRBD1,TRBV29-1,TRBJ1-1,NA,CSGIRDRASTEAFF,TGCAGCGGTATTCGTGACAGGGCCAGTACTGAAGCTTTCTTT
15,NA,TRBV9,TRBJ2-6,NA,CASSVGGGGANVLTF,TGTGCCAGCAGCGTAGGGGGCGGTGGGGCCAACGTCCTGACTTTC
17,NA,TRBV27,TRBJ1-4,NA,CASAVRWGEGTNEKLFF,TGTGCCAGCGCCGTTCGTTGGGGGGAGGGAACTAATGAAAAACTGTTTTTT
15,NA,TRBV5-5,TRBJ2-7,NA,CASSYPGTQDYEQYF,TGTGCCAGCAGCTACCCCGGGACGCAGGACTACGAGCAGTACTTC
15,NA,TRBV6-5,TRBJ1-2,NA,CASSYLQGVGYGYTF,TGTGCCAGCAGTTACCTACAGGGAGTTGGCTATGGCTACACCTTC
15,NA,TRBV5-1,TRBJ2-2,NA,CASSLESGDTGELFF,TGCGCCAGCAGCTTGGAGTCTGGCGACACCGGGGAGCTGTTTTTT
15,TRBD2,TRBV4-2,TRBJ2-7,NA,CASSQGLALASEQYF,TGTGCCAGCAGCCAAGGACTAGCCCTAGCTAGCGAGCAGTACTTC
17,TRBD1,TRBV14,TRBJ1-2,NA,CASSPRDRDYINYGYTF,TGTGCCAGCAGCCCCAGGGACAGGGATTATATTAACTATGGCTACACCTTC